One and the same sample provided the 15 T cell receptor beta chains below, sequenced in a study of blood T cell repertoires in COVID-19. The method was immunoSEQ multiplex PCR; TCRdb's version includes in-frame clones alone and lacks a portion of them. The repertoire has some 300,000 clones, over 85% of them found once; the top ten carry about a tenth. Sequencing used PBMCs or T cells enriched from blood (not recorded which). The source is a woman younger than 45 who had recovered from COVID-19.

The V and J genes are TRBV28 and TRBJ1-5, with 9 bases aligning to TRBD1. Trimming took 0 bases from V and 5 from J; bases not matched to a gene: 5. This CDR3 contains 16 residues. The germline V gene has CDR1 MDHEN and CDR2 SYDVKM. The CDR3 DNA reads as TGTGCCAGCAGTTTATGGGGGACAGGGCTCCATCAGCCCCAGCATTTT. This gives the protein CASSLWGTGLHQPQHF.

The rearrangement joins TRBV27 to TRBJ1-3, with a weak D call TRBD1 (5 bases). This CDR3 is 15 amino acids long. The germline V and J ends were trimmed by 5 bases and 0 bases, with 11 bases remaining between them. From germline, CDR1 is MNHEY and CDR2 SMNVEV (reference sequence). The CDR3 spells CASSPQGGSGNTIYF. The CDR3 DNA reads TGTGCCAGCAGTCCTCAGGGAGGCTCTGGAAACACCATATATTTT.

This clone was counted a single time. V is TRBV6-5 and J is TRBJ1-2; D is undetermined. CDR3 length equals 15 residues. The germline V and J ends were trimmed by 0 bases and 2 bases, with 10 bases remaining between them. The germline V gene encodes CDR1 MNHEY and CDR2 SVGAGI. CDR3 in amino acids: CASSYSFLQNYGYTF. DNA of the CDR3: TGTGCCAGCAGTTACTCCTTTTTACAGAACTATGGCTACACCTTC.

The CDR3 region has the DNA TGTGCCAGTAGCCTTTTTAGCGGGAGGGCCTCCTACAATGAGCAGTTCTTC. Protein: CASSLFSGRASYNEQFF. This rearrangement joins TRBV19 to TRBJ2-1, with 11 bases fitting TRBD2. Germline V gene sequence: CDR1 LNHDA, CDR2 SQIVND (reference sequence). The J segment lost 0 bases and the V segment lost 6 bases, leaving 7 bases of the junction unmatched. This CDR3 contains 17 residues.

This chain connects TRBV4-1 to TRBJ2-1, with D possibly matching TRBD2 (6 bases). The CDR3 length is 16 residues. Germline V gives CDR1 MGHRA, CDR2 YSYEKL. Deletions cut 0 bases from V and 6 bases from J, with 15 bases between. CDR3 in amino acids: CASSQESGLPPNEQFF. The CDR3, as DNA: TGCGCCAGCAGCCAAGAATCCGGACTACCCCCCAATGAGCAGTTCTTC.

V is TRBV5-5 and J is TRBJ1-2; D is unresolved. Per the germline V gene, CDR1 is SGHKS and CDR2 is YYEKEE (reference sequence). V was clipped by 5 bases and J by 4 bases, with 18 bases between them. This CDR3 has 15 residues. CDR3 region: CASRPRRPSRYGYTF. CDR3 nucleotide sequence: TGTGCCAGCAGACCTCGGAGGCCGTCACGCTATGGCTACACCTTC.

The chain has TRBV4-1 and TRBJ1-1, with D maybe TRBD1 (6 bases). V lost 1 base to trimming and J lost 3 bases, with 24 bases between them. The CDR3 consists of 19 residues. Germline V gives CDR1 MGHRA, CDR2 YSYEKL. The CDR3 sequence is CASSQVGRQAASRDTEAFF. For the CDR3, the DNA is TGCGCCAGCAGCCAAGTTGGGAGACAGGCGGCGAGTCGGGACACTGAAGCTTTCTTT.

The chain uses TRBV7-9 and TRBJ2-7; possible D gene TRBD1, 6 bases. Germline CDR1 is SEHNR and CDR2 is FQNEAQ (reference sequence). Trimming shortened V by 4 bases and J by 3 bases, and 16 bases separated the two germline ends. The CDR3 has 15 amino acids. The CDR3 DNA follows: TGTGCCAGCAGCTCACGAGGGGGACCGATCTACGAGCAGTACTTC. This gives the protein CASSSRGGPIYEQYF. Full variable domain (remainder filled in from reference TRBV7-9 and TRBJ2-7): DTGVSQNPRHKITKRGQNVTFRCDPISEHNRLYWYRQTLGQGPEFLTYFQNEAQLEKSRLLSDRFSAERPKGSFSTLEIQRTEQGDSAMYLCASSSRGGPIYEQYFGPGTRLTVT.

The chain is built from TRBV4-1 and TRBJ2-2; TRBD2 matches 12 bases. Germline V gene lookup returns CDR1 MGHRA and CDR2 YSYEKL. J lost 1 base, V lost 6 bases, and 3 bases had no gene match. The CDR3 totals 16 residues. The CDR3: CASSPSGRGNTGELFF. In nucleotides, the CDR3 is TGCGCCAGCAGTCCTAGCGGGAGGGGGAACACCGGGGAGCTGTTTTTT.

The CDR3 reads CASSGQGRRLGNYGYTF. The CDR3 nucleotides read TGTGCCAGCAGCGGACAGGGCCGCCGACTAGGAAACTATGGCTACACCTTC. This chain uses TRBV27 with TRBJ1-2; TRBD1 aligns across 8 bases. V gave up 6 bases and J gave up 2 bases; unmatched junction bases: 14. CDR1 and CDR2 (germline): MNHEY, SMNVEV (reference sequence). CDR3 length: 17 amino acids.

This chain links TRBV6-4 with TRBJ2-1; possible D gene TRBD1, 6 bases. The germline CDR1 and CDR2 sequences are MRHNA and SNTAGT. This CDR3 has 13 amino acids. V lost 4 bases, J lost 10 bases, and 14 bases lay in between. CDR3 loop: CASSVSGADEQFF. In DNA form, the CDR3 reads TGTGCCAGCAGTGTGTCAGGGGCTGACGAGCAGTTCTTC.

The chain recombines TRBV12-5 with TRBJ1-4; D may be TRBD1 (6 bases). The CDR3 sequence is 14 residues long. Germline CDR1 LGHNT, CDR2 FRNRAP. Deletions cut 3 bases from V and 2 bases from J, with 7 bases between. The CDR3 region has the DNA TGTGCTAGTGGTTTCCAGGGGACTAATGAAAAACTGTTTTTT. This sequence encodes CASGFQGTNEKLFF.

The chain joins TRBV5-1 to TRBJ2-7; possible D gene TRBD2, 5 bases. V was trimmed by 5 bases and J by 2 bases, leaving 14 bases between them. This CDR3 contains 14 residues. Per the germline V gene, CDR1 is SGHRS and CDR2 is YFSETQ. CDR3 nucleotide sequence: TGCGCCAGCAGGGTCTCGGGGTCGCCCTACGAGCAGTACTTC. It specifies CASRVSGSPYEQYF.

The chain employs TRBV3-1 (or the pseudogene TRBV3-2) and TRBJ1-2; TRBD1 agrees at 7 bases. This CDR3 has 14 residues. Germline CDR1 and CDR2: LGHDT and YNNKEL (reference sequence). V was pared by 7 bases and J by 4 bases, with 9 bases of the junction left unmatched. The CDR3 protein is CASTPRGQSYGYTF. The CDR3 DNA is TGTGCCAGCACCCCGAGGGGACAGAGCTATGGCTACACCTTC.

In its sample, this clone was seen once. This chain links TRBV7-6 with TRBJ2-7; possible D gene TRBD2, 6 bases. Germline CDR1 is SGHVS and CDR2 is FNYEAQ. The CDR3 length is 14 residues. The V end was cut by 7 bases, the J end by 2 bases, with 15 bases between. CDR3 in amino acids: CASNPGGGAYEQYF. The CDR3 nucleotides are TGTGCCAGCAACCCTGGAGGAGGGGCCTACGAGCAGTACTTC.